This T cell receptor beta chain was found in a study of Ad26.COV2.S vaccination and SARS-CoV-2 variants. Across the whole study: Intramuscularly, Ad26.COV2.S was given either once or twice, 56 days apart.

Regarding the study as a whole: Ad26.COV2.S recipients had broader spike-specific TCRs (P = 0.0014).

The treatment was: some 20 received Ad26.COV2.S at low or high dose, single or two shots; 5 received placebo; per-sample allocation not given. It was on day 63 after the first vaccine or placebo injection that samples were taken. Turning to this clone: Its cognate antigen is unknown.

Some clones are missing from TCRdb's copy, which holds only in-frame ones; the method was immunoSEQ multiplex PCR. The sample shows roughly 350,000 clones, around 90% of them seen only once. CDR1 is SNHLY and CDR2 is FYNNEI in the germline V gene. The CDR3 consists of 13 residues. V shed 8 bases and J shed 5 bases, with 15 bases lying between them. The TCR was taken from a person between 18 and 59 years old who received the Ad26.COV2.S COVID-19 vaccine or a placebo. The sequencing here drew on peripheral blood, taken in a trial of Ad26.COV2.S vaccine versus placebo. The chain recombines TRBV2 with TRBJ1-2, with a possible D match to TRBD1 (5 bases). The CDR3 DNA reads TGTGCCAGCTCGGTGAAGGGGAATTATGGCTACACCTTC. Protein sequence: CASSVKGNYGYTF.